Here is one T cell receptor beta chain with its context. Its antigen is unknown. The record has no base qualities; no much larger clone is one base away. The cohort was made up of roughly 670 healthy bone marrow donors. At the time of sampling, all cohort members were nominally healthy, though unrecorded immune exposures were likely present. The donor was CMV seronegative and was included in the group of 352 seronegative cohort members. Every donor gave a peripheral blood sample, and the peripheral blood mononuclear cells from that sample were used for TCR beta sequencing. Genomic DNA extraction from the blood cell samples was performed with the Qiagen DNeasy Blood Extraction Kit. This sample was included in a study of cytomegalovirus exposure and HLA in healthy donors (dated by TCRdb to about 2017). Background for the entire study: An earlier analysis of a few hundred of the donors reported about 300 Gb of sequence data and around 110 million unique TCR beta sequences obtained from around 190 million T cells. Donor age, sex, ethnicity and CMV serostatus were collected together with the repertoire data. In a later analysis, previously published TCR beta repertoires from 550 to 750 donors were re-analyzed and high-resolution HLA genotyping was added so that TCR occurrence patterns could be studied. The later analysis used no new phenotypic data to find candidate immune exposures, relying instead on TCR beta sequences and their occurrence across donors. The study profiled the T cell repertoires of under 850 subjects by immunosequencing and related them to cytomegalovirus serostatus. The number of donors typed differed by locus, with roughly 620-630 for A, B, C, DRB1 and DQB1, about 500 for DQA1, approximately 580 for DPA1, and roughly 450 for DPB1. HLA typing covered class I and class II loci at four-digit resolution. Several DR-DQ haplotypes were treated as single units for association and clustering because of strong linkage in the cohort. Approximately 300 gigabases of sequencing data and tens of millions of unique TCR sequences made up an early release that covered 640 HLA-typed donors. Among the approximately 400 genotyped donors, roughly 80% belonged to the genetic ancestry cluster associated with self-reported Caucasian donors. To decide whether each TCR beta V gene segment behaved as functional or pseudogenic, an earlier analysis of over 500 of the donors relied on high-throughput TCR beta sequencing. High-throughput TCR immunosequencing, statistical association of individual TCRs with disease status, and machine learning were combined to predict cytomegalovirus infection status. Among 398 genotyped donors of the cohort, an average of approximately 230,000 unique TCR beta nucleotide sequences were sequenced per donor, roughly 20% of them non-productive. Every repertoire in the discovery cohort had been generated on one and the same sequencing platform. A later genetic analysis used genome-wide SNP genotypes for about three fifths of the 666 donors, treating that subset as a discovery cohort. The study was designed to test whether signatures of past pathogen exposure could be identified by cataloging public T cell receptors. Along with the roughly 700-subject first cohort, a separate validation cohort of some 130 different subjects was used. Broader findings and caveats from the paper: Across donors, most TCR sequences were observed very rarely, whereas some public TCRs were present in many individuals. Assigning TCR associations to individual alleles was difficult when HLA alleles, especially DR and DQ, strongly co-occurred. In a later analysis, several top co-occurrence clusters were reported to appear linked to parvovirus B19, influenza, CMV and Epstein-Barr virus. Sequencing depth was assumed to be roughly uniform across donors in the presence/absence analyses, though that assumption may not hold. In vitro tests confirmed that a few of the cytomegalovirus-associated TCR beta chains recognize cytomegalovirus antigens. The earlier analysis of 587 of the donors excluded around 17 rarely observed V segments, including chromosome 9 orphons, because counts were too low. Specific HLA alleles were associated with 15,000 to 20,000 TCR beta sequences at a false discovery rate of 0.05 in a later analysis. For the cohort, immune exposure information was limited to CMV serostatus. In a later analysis, most CMV-associated TCR beta chains were found to appear HLA-restricted, with HLA associations seemingly driven largely by CMV exposure. In a later analysis, HLA-associated TCR beta chains were found to be more clonally expanded and to have lower generation probabilities than equally common non-associated chains. A total of fewer than 200 TCR beta chains were listed by the study as associated with cytomegalovirus. Cytomegalovirus status was reported to be diagnosed by the classifier with high specificity and sensitivity in both the original and validation cohorts. An association between a missense DCLRE1C variant and V-gene and J-gene trimming of TCR beta chains was found in a later genetic analysis and replicated in an independent cohort. In a later analysis, the rate of TCR association differed among HLA loci, with DRB1 alleles having the most associated TCRs and HLA-C alleles having the fewest. In an earlier analysis of 450 to 750 of the donors, most TCR beta V segments appeared in productive rearrangements about 90% or about 30% of the time, broadly matching IMGT annotations. Because some donors lacked HLA typing at each locus, the association tests relied only on the typed subset. It was suggested by the authors that the approach could potentially be generalized to other disease states and immunological phenotypes. Because the 87-base-pair reads could not distinguish some IMGT-functional V segments, including TRBV6-2 and TRBV6-3, those segments were excluded. In a later genetic analysis, fewer N-insertions in productive TCRs were reported among donors in an Asian-associated ancestry cluster than the roughly 700-donor mean. The cohort was sequenced for TCR beta chains only, and without alpha or paired-chain data the features that could be detected were limited. Correlated functional status among segregating V segments might reflect linkage disequilibrium, but an unknown experimental factor could not be ruled out. A further reported finding was that TCR beta sequences accurately predicted the HLA-A and HLA-B alleles for most subjects in the first cohort. The sequencing pipeline was judged likely to have produced a cluster of highly shared sequence variants as a technical artifact.

Spanning cysteine to phenylalanine, the CDR3 consists of 14 amino acids. The CDR3 DNA has 42 bases and is translated from base 1. CDR1 and CDR2 (SGHRS, YFSETQ) derive from the germline V gene. V drops 4 bases and J drops 0 bases, leaving 7 bases in between. The protocol used for the library was the immunoSEQ multiplex PCR assay. A mixture of 60 forward primers for TCR Vbeta segments and 13 reverse primers for TCR Jbeta segments was used in the multiplex PCR. The CDR3 region of rearranged TCR beta genes was amplified from genomic DNA by a multiplex PCR assay. The Illumina HiSeq System was used to sequence the amplified TCR beta libraries as 87-base-pair reads. As for how the authors treated the data: In a later analysis, some 80 million unique TCR beta chains were counted across the 650 to 700 repertoires, and around 11 million of these chains were shared by at least two donors. A nearest-neighbor algorithm error-corrected the raw reads and collapsed the reads into unique sequences, merging closely related sequences to remove PCR and sequencing errors. To assign V, D and J gene segments, CDR3 sequences were aligned to IMGT reference sequences. For a sequence to be retained, a match of at least six nucleotides was required to both a V gene segment and a J gene segment. Rearrangements were classified as productive when the CDR3 lacked stop codons and remained in frame with V and J, and all other rearrangements were classified as non-productive. Following IMGT convention, CDR3 was defined as the stretch from the second conserved V-encoded cysteine to the conserved J-encoded phenylalanine. The earlier analysis of around 640 of the donors excluded sequences that lacked an unambiguous match to a single V gene segment. An earlier analysis of 500 to 700 of the donors classified V segments as functional when productive rearrangements were above 56.7% and as segregating when the standard deviation between donors was above 5%. A statistical classification framework was developed to diagnose cytomegalovirus status using the catalog of TCR beta chain sequences. In a later analysis, TCR nucleotide sequences were compared against IMGT/GENE-DB human TR gene sequences so that V and J genes could be assigned. Using the TCRdist pipeline, a later analysis assigned CDR3 sequences along with most-parsimonious VDJ recombination scenarios. In a later analysis, each TCR beta chain was defined by its CDR3 amino acid sequence together with its V-gene family, and reads without a unique V-gene family were excluded. In a later analysis, fewer than 600 highly shared, low-generation-probability nucleotide sequences were removed to address suspected cross-contamination and a sequencing artifact. A later analysis calculated a clonal expansion index for each public chain from normalized within-repertoire ranks of inferred template counts. Generation probabilities in a later analysis came from a VDJ recombination model fitted to out-of-frame rearrangements, and those results were checked against IGoR. A later analysis scored TCR-TCR, TCR-HLA and TCR-CMV co-occurrence with hypergeometric tests, applying a repertoire-size bias correction to TCR pairs. A later analysis estimated false discovery rates by permuting HLA or CMV assignments 20 times. In a later analysis, co-occurring TCRs were grouped with DBSCAN, and TCRdist sequence similarity was added when clustering was performed within HLA-allele-positive subsets. Co-occurrence clustering excluded repertoires with fewer than 30,000 or more than 120,000 public chains, plus five with anomalous nucleotide sharing. TCRdb mirrors the immuneACCESS table, restricted to in-frame sequences. Some clones are absent from its copies; in checked studies, under half trace to an unresolved V gene, and the reason for the others is unknown. The V and J calls and clone size are taken from that table; D and trimming were inferred from the DNA. Within this sample are over 100,000 clones, with around three quarters of them counted one time only. The top ten clonotypes cover 0.85% to 0.9% of the sample.

The chain couples TRBV5-1 to TRBJ1-4; no D segment can be confidently identified. The clonotype was recovered from a young woman in good health and CMV-seronegative. Sequenced material: PBMCs. The CDR3 corresponds to CASSVVATNEKLFF. In nucleotide form, the sequence is TGCGCCAGCAGCGTCGTTGCAACTAATGAAAAACTGTTTTTT.